The clone carrying this T cell receptor (beta chain) has just one count. Its antigen is as yet unknown. The source of the sample is a study of blood T cells in healthy people across ages. The authors ran a second PCR of about 7 to 11 cycles using a sample-barcoded 5' primer and a J-beta primer mix. Template switching added a 12-random-nucleotide identifier to every cDNA molecule. In TCRdb, the 5' RACE reads were re-called with MiXCR into one record per CDR3 protein. This table holds about 800,000 distinct CDR3 sequences, 25% found once. Broader study findings: Long-lived donors carried more naive CD4+ cells and greater diversity than aged donors.

This CDR3 has 14 residues. CDR1 MDHEN and CDR2 SYDVKM come from the germline V gene. The sample was also reused in another study, on T cells of mothers and their children. Per that paper: Every mother produced more than 9.5 million TCR beta CDR3 reads, whereas every child provided roughly 3 million. With unrelated pairs as the comparison, related mother-child pairs had a slightly higher overlap that was not significant.

The chain recombines TRBV28 with TRBJ2-5; perhaps TRBD2 as D (6 bases). The closer fit of TRBJ2-7 to the DNA end suggests the J call may be wrong. Sample: blood. This TCR came from a boy aged 10-17 years in good health. The CDR3 protein is CASSWGDIAYEQYF. The CDR3 coding sequence is TGTGCCAGCAGTTGGGGGGATATCGCCTACGAGCAGTACTTC.